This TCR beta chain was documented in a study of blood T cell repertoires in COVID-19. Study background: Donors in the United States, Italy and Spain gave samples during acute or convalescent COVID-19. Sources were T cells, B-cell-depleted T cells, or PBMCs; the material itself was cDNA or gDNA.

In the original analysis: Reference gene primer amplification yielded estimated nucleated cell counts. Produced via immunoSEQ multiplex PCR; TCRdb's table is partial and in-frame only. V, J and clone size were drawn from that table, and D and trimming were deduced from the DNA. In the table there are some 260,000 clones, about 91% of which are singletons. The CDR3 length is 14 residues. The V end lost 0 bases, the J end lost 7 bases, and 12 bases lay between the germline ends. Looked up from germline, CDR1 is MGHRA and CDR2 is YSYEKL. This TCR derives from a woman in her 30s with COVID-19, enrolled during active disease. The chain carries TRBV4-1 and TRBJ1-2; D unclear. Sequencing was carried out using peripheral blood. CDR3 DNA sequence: TGCGCCAGCAGCCAAGACGTAACATTCCCTGGCTACACCTTC. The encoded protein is CASSQDVTFPGYTF.